This T cell receptor beta chain was profiled in a study of cytomegalovirus exposure and HLA in healthy donors. Primers: 60 Vbeta forward and 13 Jbeta reverse. The assay was immunoSEQ multiplex PCR, and TCRdb's table has in-frame clones only and misses some. The sample records about 130,000 clones, around 80% being singletons. The CDR3 totals 12 residues. Germline CDR1 and CDR2: SSHAT and FNYEAQ (reference sequence). Trimming took 5 bases from V and 4 from J, leaving 8 bases between them. As for this clone: No antigen is known for it.

General study results and limits: In a later analysis, the majority of CMV-associated beta chains seemingly showed HLA restriction. Three chains linked to CMV were shown in vitro to be specific for CMV antigens.

This sequence joins TRBV7-7 and TRBJ2-5, with a weak D call TRBD1 (5 bases). Sequenced: PBMCs. The sequence derives from a woman between 40 and 55 years old in good health and CMV-seronegative. In DNA form, the CDR3 reads TGTGCCAGCAGCCCTGACAGAGAGACCCAGTACTTC. This codes for CASSPDRETQYF.